The 7 T cell receptor beta chains given below trace back to one sample, sequenced in a study of CXCR3-negative and CXCR3-positive naive CD8 T cells. Carrying UMI labels, the TRB cDNA libraries were prepared through 5' RACE. TCRdb reanalyzed the 5' RACE reads, giving one entry per CDR3 protein sequence and no DNA. The table for this sample gives nearly 45,000 distinct CDR3 sequences. The specimen sequenced was memory CD8+ T cells from blood. The source is a human donor in good health. Some clones in this sample may be carry-over from other donors' samples.

The chain combines TRBV12-3 or TRBV12-4 with TRBJ1-1. The CDR3 consists of 11 residues. CDR3 in amino acids: CAYNKGPEAFF.

The chain is built from TRBV6-2 or TRBV6-3 and TRBJ2-3; the TCRdb D gene call, TRBD1, has no DNA to confirm it. This CDR3 has 15 residues. Germline loops: CDR1 MNHEY, CDR2 SVGEGT. CDR3 sequence reads: CASSYWSGGADTQYF.

This clonotype is identified as medium-sized from frequency. The V call is TRBV6-4, the J call TRBJ1-2; with no DNA, the TCRdb D assignment of TRBD1 cannot be verified. The CDR3 has 14 amino acids. The germline V gene encodes CDR1 MRHNA and CDR2 SNTAGT. The CDR3 protein is CASSDGQGTDGYTF.

V usage is TRBV5-1 and J usage is TRBJ1-2. The CDR3 consists of 13 residues. Germline V gene data show CDR1 as SGHRS and CDR2 as YFSETQ. Here the CDR3 reads CASSLTEFYGYTF.

The genes are TRBV20-1 and TRBJ1-1; the TCRdb call, TRBD1, lacks DNA for checking. The CDR3 has 14 residues. The germline V gene has CDR1 DFQATT and CDR2 SNEGSKA (reference sequence). CDR3 region: CSTHEDSLNTEAFF.

V usage is TRBV29-1 and J usage is TRBJ1-1; the D gene TCRdb calls, TRBD1, cannot be checked with no DNA. Germline CDR1 reads SQVTM; CDR2 reads ANQGSEA. The CDR3 extends over 16 amino acids. CDR3: CSVEGAQGRGDTEAFF.

V gene TRBV6-2 or TRBV6-3 combines with J gene TRBJ2-7; TCRdb's assignment of TRBD2 cannot be checked, as there is no DNA. Germline V gene data show CDR1 as MNHEY and CDR2 as SVGEGT. The CDR3 has 13 residues. CDR3 in amino acids: CASSYGGTYEQYF.